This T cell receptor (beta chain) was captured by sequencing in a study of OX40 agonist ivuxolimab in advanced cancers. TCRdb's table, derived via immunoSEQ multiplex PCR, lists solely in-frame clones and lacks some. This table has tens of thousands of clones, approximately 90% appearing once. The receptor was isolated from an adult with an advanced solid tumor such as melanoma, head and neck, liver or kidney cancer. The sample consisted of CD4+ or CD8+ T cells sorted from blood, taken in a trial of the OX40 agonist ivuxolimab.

The DNA of the CDR3 is TGTGCCAGCAGTCCAGGACAGGGACGCAATGAGCAGTTCTTC. This codes for CASSPGQGRNEQFF. This chain uses TRBV6-6 with TRBJ2-1; 8 nucleotides agree with TRBD1. This CDR3 contains 14 residues. V shed 5 bases, J shed 6 bases, and the junction held 6 bases outside the gene matches. Germline CDR1 reads MNHNY; CDR2 reads SVGAGI (reference sequence).